This is a list of T cell receptor beta chains from one sample in a study of cytomegalovirus exposure and HLA in healthy donors. Profiled with immunoSEQ multiplex PCR; TCRdb holds only in-frame clones, not every one. The data contain fewer than 150,000 clones, over 60% of them seen just once; the ten biggest clones take up roughly 8.3%. Sequenced sample: PBMCs. The receptors were gathered from a man aged 18 to 35 in good health and CMV-seropositive. The CDR3 runs from the conserved cysteine through the conserved F or W. A D gene is named only where the DNA matches it firmly. Part of the rows lack a size; the others show once, few, many or a class for expanded clones.

TRBV28	.	TRBJ1-2	TRBD1	CASSLETGVGGYTF
TRBV25-1	few	TRBJ2-5	TRBD1	CASSWIPDRGQETQYF
TRBV18	once	TRBJ1-1	.	CASSRGENTEAFF
TRBV30	few	TRBJ2-7	TRBD1	CAWSGGQGYEQYF
TRBV11-2	.	TRBJ1-2	.	CASSKTGSGYTF
TRBV29-1	.	TRBJ1-2	TRBD1	CSVDWGQMSAYGYTF
TRBV2	.	TRBJ1-6	TRBD1	CASSVGQGASYNSPLHF
TRBV15	.	TRBJ1-2	TRBD1	CATSRAEGARYGYTF
TRBV30	.	TRBJ2-3	.	CAWRLGATDTQYF
TRBV6-6	.	TRBJ2-7	.	CASRQGGGGQGEQYF
TRBV7-9	few	TRBJ1-4	.	CASSFGVTNEKLFF
TRBV7-3	.	TRBJ2-1	.	CASSRTHYNEQFF
TRBV30	.	TRBJ2-1	TRBD1	CAWSEQGVRLYNEQFF
TRBV15	.	TRBJ1-5	.	CATKTTGSNQPQHF
TRBV18	.	.	.	CASSVGLASYEQYF
TRBV11-2	.	TRBJ1-5	.	CASSLGKYGHTNQPQHF
TRBV6-1	.	TRBJ1-5	.	CASRIQSSNQPQHF
TRBV10-1	once	TRBJ1-4	TRBD1	CASRRQGDVEKLFF
TRBV5-1	few	TRBJ2-5	TRBD2	CASSGGTSEETQYF
TRBV18	.	TRBJ1-3	.	CASSPPLALGNTIYF
TRBV29-1	.	TRBJ1-1	TRBD1	CSVAPRGDTEAFF
TRBV5-4	.	TRBJ2-3	TRBD2	CASSIDGGVRTSTDTQYF
TRBV30	.	TRBJ2-7	TRBD1	CAWRAGTGVRYF
TRBV7-9	.	TRBJ2-1	.	CASSSSFIELDNEQFF
TRBV18	.	TRBJ1-1	.	CASSPPGQINTEAFF
TRBV7-6	.	TRBJ2-1	TRBD2	CASSFIAGGHNEQFF
TRBV30	.	TRBJ1-1	.	CAWSLAQLWNTEAFF
TRBV19	.	TRBJ2-2	TRBD1	CASSILTGVTGELFF
TRBV10-3	.	TRBJ2-1	TRBD1	CATADRTYNEQFF
TRBV10-3	.	TRBJ1-1	.	CAISEAPDRTNTEAFF
TRBV6-1	few	TRBJ1-2	.	CASSEVFGFRDGYTF
TRBV28	.	TRBJ2-1	.	CASSLLQGDNEQFF
TRBV25-1	.	TRBJ2-5	.	CASSLAQETQYF
TRBV5-1	.	TRBJ2-7	TRBD2	CASSWTSGGSYEQYF
TRBV5-6	.	TRBJ1-2	.	CASSHVGASNYGYTF
TRBV28	.	TRBJ2-2	TRBD2	CASSFRTRWSGELFF
TRBV11-2	.	TRBJ2-3	.	CASSPGQSRDTQYF
TRBV14	.	TRBJ2-2	.	CASSQQYTRELFF
TRBV2	.	TRBJ2-5	TRBD2	CASSTLAGVETQYF
TRBV7-9	once	TRBJ2-3	TRBD2	CASSSSGGTDTQYF
TRBV6-1	few	TRBJ1-1	.	CASILSGGRVGEAFF
TRBV7-6	.	TRBJ2-3	TRBD2	CASSWEGYTDTQYF
TRBV4-1	few	TRBJ1-6	.	CASSQGASPLHF
TRBV7-8	few	TRBJ1-1	.	CASSLRTDNTEAFF
TRBV2	.	TRBJ2-3	TRBD2	CASRPGLVPDTQYF
TRBV6-5	.	TRBJ2-3	.	CASSSPQGGTDTQYF
TRBV6-4	few	TRBJ1-3	TRBD1	CASSDDRDLRNTIYF